This T cell receptor (beta chain) was recovered during a study of breast tumors, draining lymph nodes, adjacent tissues. Samples came from axillary lymph nodes draining the breast cancer. TCRdb analysed the multiplex PCR reads with MiXCR anew, one entry per CDR3 protein. The sample includes about 200,000 distinct CDR3 sequences, 30% to 40% of them seen just once. Germline CDR1 and CDR2: SNHLY and FYNNEI. The CDR3 consists of 16 residues. The V and J ends lost 4 bases and 0 bases respectively, with 12 bases between them. Whole-study results and caveats: That most tumor T cells come from lymph nodes remained unproven. Tumors had less TCR diversity than lymph nodes, more than nontumor tissue.

This clonotype was observed at least ten times. Its cognate antigen is unknown. The material sequenced was axillary lymph node tissue. The clonotype was recovered from a female donor with breast cancer. Some clones in this sample may be carry-over from other donors' samples. The chain has TRBV2 and TRBJ2-2; tentative D call: TRBD1 (5 bases). CDR3 residues: CASSGGAVANTGELFF. CDR3 nucleotide sequence: TGTGCCAGCAGTGGGGGCGCAGTGGCGAACACCGGGGAGCTGTTTTTT.